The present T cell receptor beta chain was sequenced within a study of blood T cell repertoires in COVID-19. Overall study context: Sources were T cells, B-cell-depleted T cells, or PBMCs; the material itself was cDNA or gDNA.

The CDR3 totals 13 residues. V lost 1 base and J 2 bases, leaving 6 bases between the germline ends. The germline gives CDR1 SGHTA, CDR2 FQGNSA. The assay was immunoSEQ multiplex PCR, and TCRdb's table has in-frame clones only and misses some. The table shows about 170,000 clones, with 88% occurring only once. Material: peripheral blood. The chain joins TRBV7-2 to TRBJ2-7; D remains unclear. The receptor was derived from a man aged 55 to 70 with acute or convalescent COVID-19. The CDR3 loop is CASSLGDPYEQYF. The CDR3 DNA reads TGTGCCAGCAGCTTAGGAGATCCCTACGAGCAGTACTTC.